The 5 T cell receptor beta chains below were found in one sample sequenced in a study of vaccination and CD4 T cells after COVID-19. No antigen has been identified for these receptors. Described treatment: roughly 11-day PBMC culture with coronavirus spike peptide pools or control peptides (ViraFEST assay). The Oncomine TCR Beta short-read assay was what sequenced the DNA obtained from cultured CD4+ T cells. TCRdb used MiXCR to reprocess the PCR reads, holding one entry per CDR3 protein. The table lists 3,000 or so distinct CDR3 sequences, 22% of them singletons. Material for sequencing was CD4+ T cells from blood, cultured in vitro. These receptors were obtained from a human donor who had recovered from COVID-19.

This clonotype has only a few counts. The chain combines TRBV5-1 with TRBJ1-6; 8 bases line up with TRBD1. The CDR3 is 15 amino acids. Losses at the gene ends were 4 bases for V and 8 bases for J; bases not matched to a gene: 8. Germline V gene lookup returns CDR1 SGHRS and CDR2 YFSETQ. This CDR3 reads CASSATDRVHSPLHF. The CDR3 DNA is TGCGCCAGCAGCGCAACGGACAGGGTTCATTCACCCCTCCACTTT.

This chain links TRBV6-1 with TRBJ2-7; D is perhaps TRBD1 (6 bases). The CDR3 has 12 amino acids. V was shortened by 6 bases and J by 8 bases, with 14 bases between the two germline ends. Germline CDR1 and CDR2: MNHNS and SASEGT. The CDR3 nucleotides read TGTGCCAGCAGGGACAGCCCTTCCAAGCAGTACTTC. Translated, it gives CASRDSPSKQYF.

In DNA form, the CDR3 reads TGCGCCAGCAGCTTGGATGGACAGGGTAATCAGCCCCAGCATTTT. Protein product: CASSLDGQGNQPQHF. The rearrangement links TRBV5-1 to TRBJ1-5; 8 bases align to TRBD1. V shed 0 bases, J shed 4 bases, and the junction held 3 bases outside the gene matches. Germline V gene lookup returns CDR1 SGHRS and CDR2 YFSETQ. This CDR3 is built from 15 residues.

This clonotype was seen a few times. The rearrangement joins TRBV30 to TRBJ2-7; TRBD1 matches 7 bases. The trim removed 1 base at V and 6 bases at J, leaving 12 bases unmatched. The CDR3 covers 15 residues. Germline values: CDR1 GTSNPN, CDR2 SVGIG (reference sequence). CDR3 DNA: TGTGCCTGGAGTGCCAAATCGACAGGGTTTGGCGAGCAGTACTTC. Protein sequence: CAWSAKSTGFGEQYF.

This clonotype was recorded only once. The CDR3 DNA follows: TGTGCCAGCAGCTTGGTCGGATCCTACGAGCAGTACTTC. Its translation: CASSLVGSYEQYF. V usage is TRBV5-4 and J usage is TRBJ2-7; D unresolved. V lost 0 bases, J lost 1 base, and 5 bases lay in between. The CDR3 sequence is 13 residues long. Germline assignment: CDR1 SGHNT and CDR2 YYREEE (reference sequence).